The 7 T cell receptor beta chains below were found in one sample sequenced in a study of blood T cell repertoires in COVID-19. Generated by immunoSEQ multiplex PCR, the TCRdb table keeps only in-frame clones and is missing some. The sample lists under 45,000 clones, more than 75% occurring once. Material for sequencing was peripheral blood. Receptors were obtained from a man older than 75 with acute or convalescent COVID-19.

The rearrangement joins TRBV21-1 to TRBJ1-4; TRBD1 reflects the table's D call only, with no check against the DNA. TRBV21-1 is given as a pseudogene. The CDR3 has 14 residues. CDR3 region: CASITGAGNQKLFF. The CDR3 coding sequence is TGTGCCAGCATAACAGGGGCGGGTAATCAAAAACTGTTTTTT.

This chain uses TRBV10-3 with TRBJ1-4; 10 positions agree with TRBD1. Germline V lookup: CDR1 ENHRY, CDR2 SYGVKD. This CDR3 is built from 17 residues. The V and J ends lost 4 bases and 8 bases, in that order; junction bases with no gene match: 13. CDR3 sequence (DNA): TGTGCCATCAGTGGGGAGGGAGACAGGGGGCCAGGGGAAAAACTGTTTTTT. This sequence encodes CAISGEGDRGPGEKLFF.

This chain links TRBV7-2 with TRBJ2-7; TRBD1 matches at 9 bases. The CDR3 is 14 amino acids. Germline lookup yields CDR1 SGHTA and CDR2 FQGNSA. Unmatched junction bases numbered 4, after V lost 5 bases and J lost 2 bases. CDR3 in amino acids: CASSTRDRAYEQYF. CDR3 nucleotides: TGTGCCAGCAGCACACGGGACAGGGCCTACGAGCAGTACTTC.

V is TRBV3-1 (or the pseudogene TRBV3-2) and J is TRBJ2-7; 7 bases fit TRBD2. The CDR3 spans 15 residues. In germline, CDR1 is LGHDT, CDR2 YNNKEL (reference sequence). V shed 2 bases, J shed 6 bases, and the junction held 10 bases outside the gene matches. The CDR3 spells CASSQSIAGGFEQYF. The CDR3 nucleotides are TGTGCCAGCAGCCAATCCATAGCGGGCGGCTTCGAGCAGTACTTC.

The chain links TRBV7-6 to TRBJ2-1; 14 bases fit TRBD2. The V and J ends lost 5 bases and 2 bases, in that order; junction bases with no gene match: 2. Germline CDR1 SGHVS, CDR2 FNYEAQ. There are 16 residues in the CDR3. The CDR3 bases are TGTGCCAGCAGCCGACTAGCGGGAGGGGCCTACAATGAGCAGTTCTTC. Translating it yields CASSRLAGGAYNEQFF.

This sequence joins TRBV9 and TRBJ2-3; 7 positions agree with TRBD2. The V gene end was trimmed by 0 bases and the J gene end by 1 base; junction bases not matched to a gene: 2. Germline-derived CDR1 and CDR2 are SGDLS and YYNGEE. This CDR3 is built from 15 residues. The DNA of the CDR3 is TGTGCCAGCAGCGTAGACGGACTAGGCACAGATACGCAGTATTTT. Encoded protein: CASSVDGLGTDTQYF.

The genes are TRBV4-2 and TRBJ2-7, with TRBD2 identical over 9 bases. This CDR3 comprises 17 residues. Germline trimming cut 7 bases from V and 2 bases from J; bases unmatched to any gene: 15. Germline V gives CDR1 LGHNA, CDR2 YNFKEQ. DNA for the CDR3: TGTGCCAGCATCAAACAAGGGCTAGCGGGGAACCCCTACGAGCAGTACTTC. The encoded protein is CASIKQGLAGNPYEQYF.